The sequence of this T cell receptor (beta chain) was determined in a study of blood T cell repertoires in COVID-19 (TCRdb year 2020). At the level of the whole study: The collaborator samples originated in the United States, Italy and Spain and spanned the acute and convalescent phases of COVID-19. The sample metadata nearly always contained a de-identified subject ID, COVID-19 status, age in years and sex. Deeply sampled blood TCRbeta repertoires from subjects exposed to, actively infected with, or recovered from COVID-19 were included in the dataset. The repertoires were made available in a free public database intended to serve as a resource for research on the immune response to SARS-CoV-2. The prospective study material was composed of cDNA or gDNA derived from T cells, B-cell-depleted T cells, or PBMCs. Where available, HLA class I and class II types were taken from metadata supplied by the sample provider and were not determined by assay-based typing. Samples came from the ongoing ImmuneRACE study (first 160 participants) plus 1,254 subjects from 6 global collaborators. Beyond this particular receptor, the publication reports: Clinical and demographic metadata were provided uncurated, with the amount varying by source and participant.

Concerning this clone: The target of this receptor is not known. The record has no base qualities; no much larger clone is one base away.

Each collaborating institution followed its own protocols to collect whole blood in K2EDTA tubes. For TCRbeta analysis, collaborators shipped samples in one of three forms: frozen whole blood, isolated PBMCs, or DNA extracted from either of those sample types. TCRbeta CDR3 regions were amplified from genomic DNA using the immunoSEQ Assay, a bias-controlled multiplex PCR. Per the source publication's procedure: Nucleated cell counts per sample were estimated from amplification of reference gene primers within the assay. Sequence reads were collapsed and filtered to measure the absolute abundance of every unique TCRbeta CDR3 rearrangement. For each sample, productive Simpson clonality was calculated as the square root of Simpson's diversity index over productive rearrangements. Not all clones reach the TCRdb copy of this immuneACCESS table, which keeps in-frame sequences only. Checked studies attribute under half of the gap to unresolved V genes and leave the rest unexplained. The V and J calls and clone size are taken from that table; D and trimming were inferred from the DNA. In all, the sample holds tens of thousands of clones, and about 70% of those were seen once. Jointly, the top ten make up about three fifths of the sample.

The sample comprised peripheral blood. The sequence derives from a man older than 75 with acute or convalescent COVID-19.

The CDR3 region reads CASSAFRGDEQYF. At the DNA level, the sequence is TGTGCCAGTAGTGCTTTCAGGGGGGACGAGCAGTACTTC. Rearrangement joined TRBV19 to TRBJ2-7; matching of 7 bases hints at TRBD1 as the D gene. V loses 5 bases of germline sequence and J loses 5 bases, and the interval between the two ends is 13 bases. The CDR3 numbers 13 residues from cysteine through phenylalanine. Left in the record is the CDR3 DNA by itself, 39 bases read in frame from the first base. The germline V gene (reference sequence) sets CDR1 to LNHDA and CDR2 to SQIVND.